Included here is one TCR beta chain sequence, with context. What it recognizes is unknown. Some clones are missing from TCRdb's copy, which holds only in-frame ones; the method was immunoSEQ multiplex PCR. The table records 80,000 to 90,000 clones, approximately 90% of them present only once. The sample originates from a study of identifying expanded T cells in peripheral blood. No infections or other immune events were documented during collection. General observations from the study: Over about two and four weeks, about 17 and 20 clones changed, versus approximately 1.2 between replicates. Across healthy donors, higher total template counts meant significantly greater approximately two-week count variance.

The specimen sequenced was blood. The TCR comes from a person aged 18-70 years in good health.

The CDR3 DNA reads as TGTGCCAGCAGCCATGCTCCTCCGGGACAGAGTTATCTGTCCTCCTACAATGAGCAGTTCTTC. Translated: CASSHAPPGQSYLSSYNEQFF. The J gene is TRBJ2-1, the V gene TRBV14, with 7 bases fitting TRBD1. Germline CDR1 reads SGHDN; CDR2 reads FVKESK. After removal of 3 bases from V and 0 bases from J, the junction contained 20 bases not matched to a gene. The CDR3 loop spans 21 amino acids. The full variable domain, rest sourced from reference TRBV14 and TRBJ2-1, is EAGVTQFPSHSVIEKGQTVTLRCDPISGHDNLYWYRRVMGKEIKFLLHFVKESKQDESGMPNNRFLAERTGGTYSTLKVQPAELEDSGVYFCASSHAPPGQSYLSSYNEQFFGPGTRLTVL.